The 29 T cell receptor beta chains reported below all come from one sample, sequenced in a study of T cell changes during pregnancy in multiple sclerosis. The table came from immunoSEQ multiplex PCR; TCRdb's copy has only in-frame clones and leaves some out. The sample holds tens of thousands of clones, approximately 90% seen once. The material was CD4+ T cells from peripheral blood mononuclear cells, obtained in the third trimester of pregnancy. The receptors were sampled from a female donor with multiple sclerosis, enrolled in a pregnancy study.

V and J are TRBV10-3 and TRBJ2-7; 7 bases align to TRBD2. CDR3 length equals 11 residues. J gave up 3 bases and V 10 bases, and 3 bases lay outside the gene matches. CDR1 is ENHRY and CDR2 is SYGVKD in the germline V gene. Here the CDR3 reads CATGRGYEQYF. In DNA, the CDR3 is TGTGCCACAGGGAGGGGCTACGAGCAGTACTTC.

This chain uses TRBV7-3 with TRBJ2-1; 7 bases line up with TRBD2. In germline, CDR1 is SGHTA, CDR2 FQGTGA. There are 15 residues in the CDR3. Trimming removed 3 bases from V and 3 bases from J; junction bases left unmatched: 5. In DNA form, the CDR3 reads TGTGCCAGCAGCTTGATACTAGCGAACTACAATGAGCAGTTCTTC. It yields the protein CASSLILANYNEQFF.

V usage is TRBV7-9 and J usage is TRBJ2-5, with D unclear. Trimming pared 1 base from V and 2 bases from J, leaving 11 bases between. CDR3 size: 15 residues. Germline V lookup: CDR1 SEHNR, CDR2 FQNEAQ (reference sequence). The chain's CDR3 is CASSLVRQHQETQYF. In nucleotides, the CDR3 is TGTGCCAGCAGCTTAGTGAGGCAGCATCAAGAGACCCAGTACTTC.

J is TRBJ1-5 and V is TRBV6-5; TRBD1 matches at 7 bases. Germline CDR1 reads MNHEY; CDR2 reads SVGAGI. The CDR3 totals 13 residues. The ends lost 4 bases at V and 7 bases at J; junction bases unmatched: 4. This chain's CDR3 is CASSSVRGQPQHF. DNA of the CDR3: TGTGCCAGCAGTTCGGTCAGGGGGCAGCCCCAGCATTTT.

V usage is TRBV6-7 and J usage is TRBJ1-5; 12 bases are a match to TRBD1. Being an ORF, TRBV6-7 has a function that is uncertain. The CDR3 totals 16 residues. V shed 5 bases, J shed 2 bases, and the junction held 4 bases outside the gene matches. The chain's CDR3 is CASSRDRGLGNQPQHF. In DNA form, the CDR3 reads TGTGCCAGCAGTCGGGACAGGGGGCTTGGCAATCAGCCCCAGCATTTT.

The chain links TRBV11-3 to TRBJ1-2, with a tentative D call TRBD1 (6 bases). V lost 2 bases to trimming and J lost 8 bases, with 12 bases between them. The CDR3 sequence is 13 residues long. CDR1 is SGHNT, CDR2 YENEEA, per germline. This CDR3 reads CASSLTYREGYTF. The CDR3, as DNA: TGTGCCAGCAGCTTAACCTACAGGGAAGGCTACACCTTC.

This clone was observed once. The V and J genes are TRBV1 and TRBJ2-7; no check of the table's D call, TRBD2, against the DNA was made. TRBV1 constitutes a pseudogene. This CDR3 region has 16 residues. The CDR3 region has the DNA TGCACCAGCAGCCAAGAACCGGGACTAGCGGTAACCGAGCAGTACTTC. Its translation is CTSSQEPGLAVTEQYF.

The gene calls are TRBV6-5 and TRBJ1-3; D unresolved. From germline, CDR1 is MNHEY and CDR2 SVGAGI. V shed 5 bases and J shed 5 bases, with 13 bases lying between them. The CDR3 contains 14 residues. The CDR3 spells CASSNPGSRNTIYF. Written as DNA, the CDR3 is TGTGCCAGCAGTAATCCGGGATCTAGAAACACCATATATTTT.

V gene TRBV18 combines with J gene TRBJ2-1; D possibly corresponds to TRBD2 (6 bases). The CDR3 has 14 residues. V lost 6 bases and J 0 bases, leaving 9 bases between the germline ends. Germline CDR1 KGHSH, CDR2 LQKENI. The CDR3 bases are TGTGCCAGCTCCGGAGGGAGCTCCTACAATGAGCAGTTCTTC. Translating it yields CASSGGSSYNEQFF.

The chain uses TRBV30 and TRBJ1-2; 9 bases match TRBD1. Germline assignment: CDR1 GTSNPN and CDR2 SVGIG (reference sequence). The CDR3 sequence is 13 residues long. Losses at the gene ends were 3 bases for V and 8 bases for J; bases not matched to a gene: 7. CDR3 DNA sequence: TGTGCCTGGAGGGAAACAGGGGGCGGCGGCTACACCTTC. This gives the protein CAWRETGGGGYTF.

This chain uses TRBV4-3 with TRBJ2-5; TRBD1 agrees at 7 bases. This CDR3 comprises 14 residues. V was clipped by 0 bases and J by 5 bases; unmatched bases: 3. The V gene's germline CDR1 is LGHNA and CDR2 YSLEER. CDR3 loop: CASSQDTGVETQYF. DNA of the CDR3: TGCGCCAGCAGCCAAGATACAGGGGTCGAGACCCAGTACTTC.

The genes are TRBV18 and TRBJ2-7, with TRBD2 matching over 10 bases. This CDR3 is built from 19 residues. V gave up 2 bases and J gave up 1 base; unmatched junction bases: 14. CDR1 and CDR2 (germline): KGHSH, LQKENI. The DNA of the CDR3 is TGTGCCAGCTCACCAATTGGGCTAGCGGGAGTTGCTATTTCCTACGAGCAGTACTTC. Residues: CASSPIGLAGVAISYEQYF.

This clone was detected only once. The chain is built from TRBV6-5 and TRBJ2-7, with 14 positions matching TRBD2. Germline V gene lookup returns CDR1 MNHEY and CDR2 SVGAGI. This CDR3 is 16 amino acids long. V was pared by 0 bases and J by 5 bases, with 3 bases of the junction left unmatched. CDR3 sequence: CASSYSGLAGGNEQYF. The CDR3 bases are TGTGCCAGCAGTTACTCCGGACTAGCGGGAGGAAACGAGCAGTACTTC.

This sequence joins TRBV28 and TRBJ1-1, with unresolved D. V gave up 1 base and J gave up 6 bases, with 15 bases separating them. Germline V gene sequence: CDR1 MDHEN, CDR2 SYDVKM. The CDR3 extends over 15 amino acids. In DNA, the CDR3 is TGTGCCAGCAGTTTATATTTTCGAGGGATTCCTGAAGCTTTCTTT. Amino acid sequence: CASSLYFRGIPEAFF.

CDR3 loop: CASSTGPGGVYGYTF. In nucleotides, the CDR3 is TGTGCCAGTAGTACCGGACCCGGAGGAGTCTACGGCTACACCTTC. The chain carries TRBV19 and TRBJ1-2, with D unclear. V was cut by 4 bases and J by 8 bases, with 20 bases left in between. Germline-derived CDR1 and CDR2 are LNHDA and SQIVND (reference sequence). The length of the CDR3 is 15 residues.

CDR3 residues: CASRELGLAGYEQYF. The CDR3 DNA sequence: TGTGCCAGCAGGGAGCTGGGACTAGCGGGCTACGAGCAGTACTTC. V gene TRBV6-1 combines with J gene TRBJ2-7; TRBD2 matches 12 bases. Germline V lookup: CDR1 MNHNS, CDR2 SASEGT. This CDR3 region has 15 residues. The J segment lost 3 bases and the V segment lost 6 bases, leaving 6 bases of the junction unmatched.

J is TRBJ2-3 and V is TRBV2; D is undetermined. The length of the CDR3 is 15 residues. Germline CDR1 and CDR2: SNHLY and FYNNEI. Trimming removed 4 bases from V and 0 bases from J, with 11 bases in between. The CDR3 nucleotides are TGTGCCAGCAGTGTCCCCTCGGGTAGCACAGATACGCAGTATTTT. It codes for CASSVPSGSTDTQYF.

The V gene is TRBV7-2, the J gene TRBJ2-1, with 7 bases fitting TRBD2. Germline CDR1 SGHTA, CDR2 FQGNSA. The CDR3 totals 15 residues. The trim removed 5 bases at V and 7 bases at J, leaving 11 bases unmatched. The CDR3 sequence is CASSPRLAIRNEQFF. CDR3 sequence (DNA): TGTGCCAGCAGCCCAAGACTAGCCATCCGGAATGAGCAGTTCTTC.

V gene TRBV9 combines with J gene TRBJ2-1; 7 nucleotides agree with TRBD1. J lost 3 bases, V lost 4 bases, and 10 bases had no gene match. The V gene's germline CDR1 is SGDLS and CDR2 YYNGEE. This CDR3 is 16 amino acids long. Written as DNA, the CDR3 is TGTGCCAGCAGCCCTCGGACAGGTACTAGCTACAATGAGCAGTTCTTC. Its protein product is CASSPRTGTSYNEQFF.

This chain joins TRBV21-1 and TRBJ1-1; the D segment call TRBD1 is taken from the table without a DNA check. TRBV21-1 represents a pseudogene. This CDR3 is 22 amino acids long. CDR3 loop: CASSKAPYRGQRRSGPDTEAFF. Written as DNA, the CDR3 is TGTGCCAGCAGCAAAGCCCCTTACAGGGGGCAGCGACGGTCGGGCCCGGACACTGAAGCTTTCTTT.

The chain carries TRBV4-1 and TRBJ1-5; maybe TRBD1 (6 bases). The germline V gene encodes CDR1 MGHRA and CDR2 YSYEKL. With 0 bases removed from V and 5 bases from J, the gap between germline ends came to 11 bases. The CDR3 has 15 residues. CDR3 in DNA: TGCGCCAGCAGCCAAGATCTAGGGGGATATCAGCCCCAGCATTTT. The encoded protein is CASSQDLGGYQPQHF.

The chain employs TRBV7-2 and TRBJ2-7; D possibly corresponds to TRBD2 (6 bases). The V and J ends lost 5 bases and 13 bases respectively, with 18 bases between them. This CDR3 comprises 12 residues. CDR1 is SGHTA and CDR2 is FQGNSA in the germline V gene. The CDR3 spells CASSTNPGLSYF. The CDR3 coding sequence is TGTGCCAGCAGCACCAATCCGGGACTGTCTTACTTC.

CDR3 bases: TGTGCCAGCAGTTCCCACCGTAGCGGGGGGGGCTACGAGCAGTACTTC. Translation gives CASSSHRSGGGYEQYF. This rearrangement joins TRBV6-5 to TRBJ2-7; TRBD2 matches 11 bases. The length of the CDR3 is 16 residues. The germline CDR1 and CDR2 sequences are MNHEY and SVGAGI. Germline trimming cut 4 bases from V and 3 bases from J; bases unmatched to any gene: 8.

The V and J genes are TRBV6-5 and TRBJ2-7, with TRBD2 identical over 8 bases. V gave up 2 bases and J gave up 7 bases; unmatched junction bases: 10. CDR3 length: 15 residues. CDR1 and CDR2 (germline): MNHEY, SVGAGI. The CDR3 protein is CASSYRGSGTGEQYF. CDR3 DNA sequence: TGTGCCAGCAGTTACCGTGGTAGCGGGACGGGTGAGCAGTACTTC.

The rearrangement uses TRBV2 and TRBJ1-3, with 12 bases identical to TRBD1. Germline V CDR1 and CDR2: SNHLY, FYNNEI. The V segment lost 6 bases and the J segment 8 bases; nucleotides outside the gene matches: 2. The length of the CDR3 is 13 residues. CDR3 DNA sequence: TGTGCCAGCAGCGGGACAGGGGGCCACACCATATATTTT. It translates to CASSGTGGHTIYF.

J is TRBJ2-7 and V is TRBV7-2; 9 bases are a match to TRBD2. Looked up from germline, CDR1 is SGHTA and CDR2 is FQGNSA. The CDR3 consists of 15 residues. J gave up 0 bases and V 5 bases, and 5 bases lay outside the gene matches. The CDR3: CASSPSGMISYEQYF. The CDR3 DNA reads as TGTGCCAGCAGCCCTAGCGGGATGATCTCCTACGAGCAGTACTTC.

This chain connects TRBV7-3 to TRBJ2-1; weak D call: TRBD2 (6 bases). Germline CDR1 reads SGHTA; CDR2 reads FQGTGA. Trimming pared 4 bases from V and 9 bases from J, leaving 16 bases between. This CDR3 spans 14 amino acids. DNA for the CDR3: TGTGCCAGCAGCTCCTCGGGAGCGGTAGGTGAGCAGTTCTTC. This translates into CASSSSGAVGEQFF. Variable domain in full (rest from reference TRBV7-3 and TRBJ2-1): GAGVSQTPSNKVTEKGKYVELRCDPISGHTALYWYRQSLGQGPEFLIYFQGTGAADDSGLPNDRFFAVRPEGSVSTLKIQRTERGDSAVYLCASSSSGAVGEQFFGPGTRLTVL.

The V gene is TRBV6-5, the J gene TRBJ2-2, with TRBD2 matching 11 bases. Germline V gene lookup returns CDR1 MNHEY and CDR2 SVGAGI. The length of the CDR3 is 15 residues. With 5 bases clipped from V and 6 bases from J, the junction kept 5 bases outside the gene matches. The CDR3 DNA reads TGTGCCAGCAGTGTACTAGCGGGAGCGGCCGGGGAGCTGTTTTTT. Translation: CASSVLAGAAGELFF.

V is TRBV5-1 and J is TRBJ2-1; 12 nucleotides agree with TRBD2. Unmatched junction bases numbered 6, after V lost 2 bases and J lost 6 bases. CDR1 is SGHRS, CDR2 YFSETQ, per germline. This CDR3 is 16 amino acids long. The CDR3 sequence: CASSFLSSGRGNEQFF. CDR3 nucleotides: TGCGCCAGCAGCTTCCTTTCTAGCGGGAGGGGCAATGAGCAGTTCTTC.